What follows are 32 T cell receptor beta chains derived from one specimen sequenced in a study of blood T cell repertoires in COVID-19. Clones were sequenced by immunoSEQ multiplex PCR, and TCRdb holds only the in-frame ones, with some missing. The sample contains about 150,000 clones, about four fifths of which appear only once. Material for sequencing was peripheral blood. These receptors all come from a woman in her 70s who had recovered from COVID-19.

The V call is TRBV5-4, the J call TRBJ2-5; a weak D match, TRBD1 (6 bases). The CDR3 sequence is 13 residues long. V dropped 10 bases and J dropped 4 bases, with 17 bases sitting between them. Germline loops: CDR1 SGHNT, CDR2 YYREEE (reference sequence). CDR3 amino acids: CAYNIPRGETQYF. CDR3 DNA sequence: TGTGCCTATAACATTCCCAGGGGAGAGACCCAGTACTTC.

This clone is a singleton in its sample. The chain's CDR3 is CASSYGRDEQFF. CDR3 coding DNA: TGTGCCAGCAGTTACGGGAGGGATGAGCAGTTCTTC. The chain carries TRBV12-3 or TRBV12-4 and TRBJ2-1; 8 nucleotides match TRBD2. Germline trimming cut 4 bases from V and 8 bases from J; bases unmatched to any gene: 1. The CDR3 has 12 residues.

DNA for the CDR3: TGCGCCAGCAGCTTGGGGCGCGGTTGGGCTTTCTTT. Its protein is CASSLGRGWAFF. This chain joins TRBV5-1 and TRBJ1-1; D call uncertain. The CDR3 sequence is 12 residues long. The germline gives CDR1 SGHRS, CDR2 YFSETQ. Trimming cost V 0 bases and J 11 bases, with 11 bases left between them.

This rearrangement joins TRBV15 to TRBJ2-5; 9 bases match TRBD1. The CDR3 covers 16 residues. J gave up 3 bases and V 3 bases, and 8 bases lay outside the gene matches. In germline, CDR1 is LNHNV, CDR2 YYDKDF (reference sequence). CDR3 sequence reads: CATSRGTGRPKETQYF. The CDR3 bases are TGTGCCACCAGCAGGGGGACAGGGCGACCCAAAGAGACCCAGTACTTC.

This clone showed up just once. This sequence joins TRBV10-3 and TRBJ2-3; D is unclear. Trimming took off 1 base at V and 6 bases at J, with 8 bases between the two ends. CDR3 length equals 13 residues. CDR1 ENHRY and CDR2 SYGVKD come from the germline V gene. CDR3 sequence reads: CAISELDLDTQYF. The CDR3 nucleotides read TGTGCCATCAGTGAGTTAGATCTGGATACGCAGTATTTT.

The gene calls are TRBV15 and TRBJ2-7; 7 nucleotides match TRBD1. Germline CDR1 reads LNHNV; CDR2 reads YYDKDF (reference sequence). The CDR3 totals 15 residues. J lost 5 bases, V lost 5 bases, and 12 bases had no gene match. This chain's CDR3 is CATSSPPTGRNEQYF. The CDR3 nucleotides read TGTGCCACCAGCTCCCCACCGACAGGGCGCAACGAGCAGTACTTC.

The chain carries TRBV10-3 and TRBJ2-7, with 7 nucleotides matching TRBD2. This CDR3 has 16 amino acids. The junction had 10 bases not matched to a gene; V was cut back by 3 bases and J by 2 bases. Germline CDR1 and CDR2: ENHRY and SYGVKD. CDR3 coding DNA: TGTGCCATCAGTGATGGGGTAGCGGGTTCCCCCTACGAGCAGTACTTC. Its protein is CAISDGVAGSPYEQYF.

J is TRBJ1-2 and V is TRBV3-1 (or the pseudogene TRBV3-2); no definite D call. CDR3 length: 14 amino acids. V lost 4 bases to trimming and J lost 3 bases, with 12 bases between them. Germline V gives CDR1 LGHDT, CDR2 YNNKEL (reference sequence). CDR3 sequence reads: CASSLTGGDYGYTF. CDR3 DNA: TGTGCCAGCAGCCTCACTGGCGGAGACTATGGCTACACCTTC.

This clone was detected a few times. Other nucleotide sequences from this sample produce the same CDR3. The CDR3 sequence is CASSLGQGGSTDTQYF. The CDR3 DNA reads as TGCGCCAGCAGCTTGGGACAGGGGGGGAGCACAGATACGCAGTATTTT. This rearrangement joins TRBV5-1 to TRBJ2-3, with TRBD1 identical over 9 bases. The CDR3 sequence is 16 residues long. The V gene end was trimmed by 0 bases and the J gene end by 0 bases; junction bases not matched to a gene: 2. Germline values: CDR1 SGHRS, CDR2 YFSETQ.

This clone has a single count. The chain recombines TRBV7-2 with TRBJ2-1, with a tentative D call TRBD2 (5 bases). CDR3 length: 15 amino acids. Germline V lookup: CDR1 SGHTA, CDR2 FQGNSA. Trimming removed 5 bases from V and 2 bases from J, with 13 bases in between. The CDR3 spells CASSPIAPAYNEQFF. In nucleotides, the CDR3 is TGTGCCAGCAGCCCCATAGCGCCCGCCTACAATGAGCAGTTCTTC.

A few counts support this clone. The chain has TRBV28 and TRBJ1-5; D ambiguous. The CDR3 length is 12 residues. Trimming cost V 5 bases and J 4 bases, with 6 bases left between them. The germline V gene encodes CDR1 MDHEN and CDR2 SYDVKM. Here the CDR3 reads CASSLQNQPQHF. The CDR3 region has the DNA TGTGCCAGCAGTCTACAGAATCAGCCCCAGCATTTT.

This CDR3 is CASSWTGVDTGELFF. Written as DNA, the CDR3 is TGCGCCAGCAGCTGGACAGGGGTTGACACCGGGGAGCTGTTTTTT. This rearrangement joins TRBV5-1 to TRBJ2-2; 9 bases are shared with TRBD1. The CDR3 has 15 amino acids. Germline V gene lookup returns CDR1 SGHRS and CDR2 YFSETQ. V was pared by 3 bases and J by 3 bases, with 3 bases of the junction left unmatched.

This chain links TRBV7-9 with TRBJ2-4; 7 bases are shared with TRBD2. The CDR3 spans 14 residues. Germline V gene lookup returns CDR1 SEHNR and CDR2 FQNEAQ (reference sequence). With 9 bases clipped from V and 3 bases from J, the junction kept 8 bases outside the gene matches. CDR3 region: CASHPGGGKNIQYF. The CDR3 DNA follows: TGTGCCAGTCACCCGGGAGGTGGCAAAAACATTCAGTACTTC. Looking up the rest from reference TRBV7-9 and TRBJ2-4 gives the full variable domain: DTGVSQNPRHKITKRGQNVTFRCDPISEHNRLYWYRQTLGQGPEFLTYFQNEAQLEKSRLLSDRFSAERPKGSFSTLEIQRTEQGDSAMYLCASHPGGGKNIQYFGAGTRLSVL.

CDR3 DNA: TGTGCCACCAGTGATAGGGCTAGCGCGTACCAAGAGACCCAGTACTTC. This sequence encodes CATSDRASAYQETQYF. The chain is built from TRBV24-1 and TRBJ2-5; D might be TRBD2 (6 bases). The ends were cut back, 3 bases at V and 0 bases at J, with 13 bases in the middle. The CDR3 extends over 16 amino acids. CDR1 and CDR2 from the germline V gene are KGHDR and SFDVKD.

The gene calls are TRBV30 and TRBJ2-6; D unresolved. This CDR3 contains 19 residues. The V end was cut by 0 bases, the J end by 0 bases, with 18 bases between. CDR1 is GTSNPN, CDR2 SVGIG, per germline (reference sequence). CDR3 loop: CAWSVSPTLAFSGANVLTF. Written as DNA, the CDR3 is TGTGCCTGGAGTGTATCCCCAACCCTGGCCTTCTCTGGGGCCAACGTCCTGACTTTC.

This clone was seen a handful of times. This chain uses TRBV7-9 with TRBJ2-3, with 10 bases lining up with TRBD2. The germline CDR1 and CDR2 sequences are SEHNR and FQNEAQ (reference sequence). The CDR3 spans 16 residues. V shed 2 bases, J shed 2 bases, and the junction held 4 bases outside the gene matches. CDR3 in DNA: TGTGCCAGCAGCTTACGTAGCGGGAGGACCACAGATACGCAGTATTTT. It translates to CASSLRSGRTTDTQYF.

This chain uses TRBV5-1 with TRBJ1-1, with D possibly matching TRBD1 (6 bases). The CDR3 consists of 15 residues. V was trimmed by 2 bases and J by 1 base, leaving 12 bases between them. From germline, CDR1 is SGHRS and CDR2 YFSETQ. The CDR3 sequence: CASSFNPTGNTEAFF. CDR3 bases: TGCGCCAGCAGCTTTAATCCGACAGGGAACACTGAAGCTTTCTTT.

The rearrangement uses TRBV21-1 and TRBJ2-4; the DNA was not compared with TRBD2, the D call given in the table. TRBV21-1 counts as a pseudogene. The CDR3 contains 11 residues. CDR3: CASSPGAGAYF. The DNA for the CDR3 is TGTGCCAGCAGCCCGGGGGCGGGGGCTTACTTC.

There are a few counts of this clone. The rearrangement joins TRBV5-6 to TRBJ2-7; possible D gene TRBD2, 6 bases. The V and J ends lost 2 bases and 5 bases respectively, with 11 bases between them. The germline gives CDR1 SGHDT, CDR2 YYEEEE. This CDR3 spans 13 amino acids. The CDR3 coding sequence is TGTGCCAGCAGCTTACGGACTATCGACGAGCAGTACTTC. Its translation is CASSLRTIDEQYF.

The gene calls are TRBV4-1 and TRBJ2-2, with 8 positions matching TRBD2. Germline values: CDR1 MGHRA, CDR2 YSYEKL. Trimming at V came to 10 bases and at J to 4 bases, leaving 8 bases not matched to a gene. The length of the CDR3 is 14 residues. This CDR3 reads CATRGGAPTGELFF. Here the CDR3 DNA reads TGCGCCACCCGGGGGGGGGCGCCCACCGGGGAGCTGTTTTTT.

This chain links TRBV5-1 with TRBJ1-1, with unresolved D. CDR3 size: 14 residues. Germline assignment: CDR1 SGHRS and CDR2 YFSETQ. V lost 4 bases and J lost 7, with 17 bases in between. CDR3: CASSGTRQLGEAFF. The CDR3 region has the DNA TGCGCCAGCAGCGGAACCAGGCAGCTGGGTGAAGCTTTCTTT.

This rearrangement joins TRBV18 to TRBJ2-7; 8 bases match TRBD2. The CDR3 spans 17 residues. Germline loops: CDR1 KGHSH, CDR2 LQKENI. V lost 3 bases and J lost 0; bases outside the gene matches: 10. The CDR3 DNA sequence: TGTGCCAGCTCACCCCCGGGGGCGGGAGGCCCCTCCTACGAGCAGTACTTC. Encoded protein: CASSPPGAGGPSYEQYF. The full variable domain, with the rest looked up from reference TRBV18 and TRBJ2-7, is NAGVMQNPRHLVRRRGQEARLRCSPMKGHSHVYWYRQLPEEGLKFMVYLQKENIIDESGMPKERFSAEFPKEGPSILRIQQVVRGDSAAYFCASSPPGAGGPSYEQYFGPGTRLTVT.

The chain combines TRBV12-3 or TRBV12-4 with TRBJ2-7; a possible D gene is TRBD2 (5 bases). This CDR3 region has 13 residues. The ends were cut back, 8 bases at V and 0 bases at J, with 11 bases in the middle. CDR3 residues: CASGQDSSYEQYF. DNA for the CDR3: TGTGCCAGCGGGCAGGACTCCTCCTACGAGCAGTACTTC.

The gene calls are TRBV3-1 (or the pseudogene TRBV3-2) and TRBJ2-5, with D hard to call. CDR3 length: 11 amino acids. Per the germline V gene, CDR1 is LGHDT and CDR2 is YNNKEL (reference sequence). The V and J ends lost 4 bases and 5 bases respectively, with 5 bases between them. CDR3: CASSLRETQYF. The CDR3 DNA sequence: TGTGCCAGCAGCCTCAGGGAGACCCAGTACTTC.

This rearrangement joins TRBV12-3 or TRBV12-4 to TRBJ2-1, with D uncertain. V lost 6 bases to trimming and J lost 9 bases, with 9 bases between them. The CDR3 has 11 amino acids. The CDR3 DNA reads TGTGCCAGCAGCCGAGGCACTGAGCAGTTCTTC. This codes for CASSRGTEQFF.

The chain combines TRBV5-1 with TRBJ2-7, with D perhaps TRBD1 (6 bases). The CDR3 extends over 15 amino acids. The V and J ends lost 0 bases and 0 bases respectively, with 10 bases between them. Germline-derived CDR1 and CDR2 are SGHRS and YFSETQ. CDR3 in amino acids: CASSLAGTTSYEQYF. The DNA of the CDR3 is TGCGCCAGCAGCTTGGCCGGGACAACCTCCTACGAGCAGTACTTC.

The chain is built from TRBV15 and TRBJ1-1, with a possible D match to TRBD1 (5 bases). Germline CDR1 reads LNHNV; CDR2 reads YYDKDF (reference sequence). V shed 7 bases and J shed 0 bases, with 18 bases lying between them. CDR3 size: 16 residues. CDR3 sequence (DNA): TGTGCCACCACCGATACGACGACAGCCCTGAACACTGAAGCTTTCTTT. Translation gives CATTDTTTALNTEAFF.

This chain uses TRBV9 with TRBJ2-7; possibly TRBD2 for D (6 bases). Trimming shortened V by 2 bases and J by 0 bases, and 12 bases separated the two germline ends. The CDR3 is made up of 15 amino acids. Germline lookup yields CDR1 SGDLS and CDR2 YYNGEE. The DNA for the CDR3 is TGTGCCAGCAGCGTCAACCCGGGACTCTCCTACGAGCAGTACTTC. This encodes CASSVNPGLSYEQYF.

As to this clone: Sequence at one end of the junction differs from germline and may be a read error. The rearrangement uses TRBV19 and TRBJ2-7, with TRBD2 matching over 11 bases. Germline V lookup: CDR1 LNHDA, CDR2 SQIVND (reference sequence). This CDR3 comprises 15 residues. CDR3 amino acids: CASEALGGLAACRPF. CDR3 sequence (DNA): TGTGCCAGTGAAGCCCTAGGGGGACTAGCGGCCTGCAGGCCCTTC.

The J gene is TRBJ1-1, the V gene TRBV18; a weak D match, TRBD1 (5 bases). Germline CDR1 reads KGHSH; CDR2 reads LQKENI. Between the trimmed V and J ends, which lost 3 bases and 5 bases, there was a span of 13 bases. The CDR3 extends over 14 amino acids. CDR3: CASSPTRGRTEAFF. For the CDR3, the DNA is TGTGCCAGCTCACCCACCCGGGGGAGGACTGAAGCTTTCTTT. The full variable domain, rest sourced from reference TRBV18 and TRBJ1-1, is NAGVMQNPRHLVRRRGQEARLRCSPMKGHSHVYWYRQLPEEGLKFMVYLQKENIIDESGMPKERFSAEFPKEGPSILRIQQVVRGDSAAYFCASSPTRGRTEAFFGQGTRLTVV.

The V call is TRBV20-1, the J call TRBJ2-3; D possibly corresponds to TRBD1 (6 bases). V was pared by 6 bases and J by 6 bases, with 10 bases between. Germline V gene data show CDR1 as DFQATT and CDR2 as SNEGSKA (reference sequence). The length of the CDR3 is 11 residues. CDR3 DNA sequence: TGCAGTGCCCCGAGGGGGGATACGCAGTATTTT. Translated: CSAPRGDTQYF.

This clone appeared a single time. The chain couples TRBV15 to TRBJ2-5; D is ambiguous. Trimming cost V 5 bases and J 1 base, with 8 bases left between them. Germline loops: CDR1 LNHNV, CDR2 YYDKDF (reference sequence). The CDR3 loop spans 13 amino acids. The CDR3 region has the DNA TGTGCCACCAGCGTCGGTGCCCAAGAGACCCAGTACTTC. It yields the protein CATSVGAQETQYF.